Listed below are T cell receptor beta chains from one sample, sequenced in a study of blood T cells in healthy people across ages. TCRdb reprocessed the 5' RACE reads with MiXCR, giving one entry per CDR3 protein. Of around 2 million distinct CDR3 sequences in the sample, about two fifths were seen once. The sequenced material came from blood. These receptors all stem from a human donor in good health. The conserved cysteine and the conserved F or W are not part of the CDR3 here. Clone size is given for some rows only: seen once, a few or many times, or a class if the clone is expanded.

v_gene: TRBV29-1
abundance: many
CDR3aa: SVRDRISGANVLT

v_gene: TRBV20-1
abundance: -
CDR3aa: SANSGGASTDTQY

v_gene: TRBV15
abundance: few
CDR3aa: ATSRDQLRTGEPSTDTQY

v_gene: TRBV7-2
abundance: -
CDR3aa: ASSIMADGNYGYT

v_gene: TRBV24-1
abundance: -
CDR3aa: ATSDPLFSEQF

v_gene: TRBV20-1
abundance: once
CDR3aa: SARIASGFYNEQF

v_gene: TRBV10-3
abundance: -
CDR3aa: AISPGTGGGEQF

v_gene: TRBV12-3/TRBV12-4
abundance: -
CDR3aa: ASSFTGPAGNTIY

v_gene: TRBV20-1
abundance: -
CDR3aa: SARWERGAGYT

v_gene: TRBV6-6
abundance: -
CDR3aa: ASSKGQGIEAF

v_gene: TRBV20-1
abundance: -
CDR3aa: SARDPRVLGTEAF

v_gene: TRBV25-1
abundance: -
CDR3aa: ASSIQATHGNEQF

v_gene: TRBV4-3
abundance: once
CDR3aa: ASSQDNPGSTGELF

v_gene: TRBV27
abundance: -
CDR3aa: ASSSHTDGDPF

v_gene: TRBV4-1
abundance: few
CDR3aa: ASSSLPGGYGYT

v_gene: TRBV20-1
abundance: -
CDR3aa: SAHQDRTGEQF

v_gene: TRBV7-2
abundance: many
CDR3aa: ASGMNTEAF

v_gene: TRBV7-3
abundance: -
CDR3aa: ASSGNYNEQY

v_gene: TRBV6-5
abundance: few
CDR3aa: ASRSDVNHGYT

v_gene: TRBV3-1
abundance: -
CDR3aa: ASSQRGSLEQY

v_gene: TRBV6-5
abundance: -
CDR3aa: ASSPGQGDMTYEQF

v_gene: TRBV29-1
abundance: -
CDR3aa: SVSQAGGYT

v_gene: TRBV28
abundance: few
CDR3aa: ASSLTGGLSKTQY

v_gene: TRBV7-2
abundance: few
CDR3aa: ASSLVHGGSYEQY

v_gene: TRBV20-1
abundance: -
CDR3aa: SAVSGGNAYNSPLH

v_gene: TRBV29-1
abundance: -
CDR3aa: SVGGQKSSYNEQF

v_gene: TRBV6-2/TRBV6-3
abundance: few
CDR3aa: ASALAGAYNEQF

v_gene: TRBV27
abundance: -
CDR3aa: ASSVGASGPYEQY

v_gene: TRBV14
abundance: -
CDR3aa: ASSPYHWPGEYEQY

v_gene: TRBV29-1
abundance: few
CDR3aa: SVGWTGRTEAF

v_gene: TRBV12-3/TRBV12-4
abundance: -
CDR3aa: ASSLTGRVADTQY

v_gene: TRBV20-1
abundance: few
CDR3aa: SARTLAKNIQY

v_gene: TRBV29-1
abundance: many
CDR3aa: SVGRGEGYT

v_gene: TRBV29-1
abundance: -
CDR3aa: SVEDRATLSNQPQH

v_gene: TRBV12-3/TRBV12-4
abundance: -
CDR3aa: ASSLVGGADAQY

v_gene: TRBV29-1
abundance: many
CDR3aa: SVEGEKGRGYT

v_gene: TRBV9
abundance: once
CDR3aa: ASSVASGWLDEQF

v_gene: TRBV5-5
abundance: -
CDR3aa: ASSPSGIETQY

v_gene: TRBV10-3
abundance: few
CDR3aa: AISDATGPGDTQY

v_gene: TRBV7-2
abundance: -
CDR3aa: ASSFHPTGSETQY

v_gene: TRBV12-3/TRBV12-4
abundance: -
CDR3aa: ASSAGSPDIQY

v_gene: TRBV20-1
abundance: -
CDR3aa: SARRAGLQETQY

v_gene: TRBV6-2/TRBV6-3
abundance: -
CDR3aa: ASSSREPNYDQY

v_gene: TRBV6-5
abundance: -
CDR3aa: ASSYSGELYTEAF

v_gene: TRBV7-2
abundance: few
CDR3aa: ASMPRGGAVWETQY

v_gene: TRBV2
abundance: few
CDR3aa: ASSPTTSGGFADTQY

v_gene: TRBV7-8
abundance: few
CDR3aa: AVRAGYGYT

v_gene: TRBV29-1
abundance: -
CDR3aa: SVSQGTGNGYT

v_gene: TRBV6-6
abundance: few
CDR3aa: ASSDRAGGQETQY

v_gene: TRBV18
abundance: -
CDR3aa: ASSPQRTQTYEQY

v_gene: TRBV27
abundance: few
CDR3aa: ASSLRAGALYNEQF

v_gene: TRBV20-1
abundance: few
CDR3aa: SATIRDSGANVLT

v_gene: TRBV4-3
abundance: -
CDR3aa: ASSDRPPAEQF